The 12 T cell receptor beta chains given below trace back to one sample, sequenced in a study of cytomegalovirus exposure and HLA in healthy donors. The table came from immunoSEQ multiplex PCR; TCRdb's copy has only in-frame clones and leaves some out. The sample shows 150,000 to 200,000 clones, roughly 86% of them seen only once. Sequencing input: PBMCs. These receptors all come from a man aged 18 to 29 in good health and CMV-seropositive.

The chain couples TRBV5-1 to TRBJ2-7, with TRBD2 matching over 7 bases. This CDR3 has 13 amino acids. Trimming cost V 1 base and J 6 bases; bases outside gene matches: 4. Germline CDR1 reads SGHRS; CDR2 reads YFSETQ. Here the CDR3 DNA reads TGCGCCAGCAGCTTGACGGGGGGAGCCGAGCAGTACTTC. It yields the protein CASSLTGGAEQYF.

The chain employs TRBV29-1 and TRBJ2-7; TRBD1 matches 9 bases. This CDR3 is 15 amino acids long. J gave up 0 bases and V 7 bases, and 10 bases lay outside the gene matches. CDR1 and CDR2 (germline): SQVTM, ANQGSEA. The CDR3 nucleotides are TGCAGCGCTAAGACCGGACAGGGGTACTCCTACGAGCAGTACTTC. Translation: CSAKTGQGYSYEQYF.

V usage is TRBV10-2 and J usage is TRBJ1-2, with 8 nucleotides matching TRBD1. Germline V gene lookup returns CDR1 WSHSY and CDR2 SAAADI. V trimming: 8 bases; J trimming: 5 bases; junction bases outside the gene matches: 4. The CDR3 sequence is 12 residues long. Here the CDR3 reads CASLGQEYGYTF. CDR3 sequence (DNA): TGCGCCAGCCTGGGACAGGAGTATGGCTACACCTTC.

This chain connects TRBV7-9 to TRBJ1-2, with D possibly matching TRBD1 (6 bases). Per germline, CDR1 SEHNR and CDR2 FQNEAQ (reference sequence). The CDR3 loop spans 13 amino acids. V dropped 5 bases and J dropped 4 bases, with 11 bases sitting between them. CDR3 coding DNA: TGTGCCAGCAGCCTACAGGGCCCCTATGGCTACACCTTC. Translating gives CASSLQGPYGYTF.

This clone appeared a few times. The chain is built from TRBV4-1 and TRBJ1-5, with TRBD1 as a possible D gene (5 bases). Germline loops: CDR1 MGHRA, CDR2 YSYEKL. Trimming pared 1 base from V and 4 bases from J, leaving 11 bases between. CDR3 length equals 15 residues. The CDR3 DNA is TGCGCCAGCAGCCAAGTCGGGGGATCGAATCAGCCCCAGCATTTT. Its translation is CASSQVGGSNQPQHF.

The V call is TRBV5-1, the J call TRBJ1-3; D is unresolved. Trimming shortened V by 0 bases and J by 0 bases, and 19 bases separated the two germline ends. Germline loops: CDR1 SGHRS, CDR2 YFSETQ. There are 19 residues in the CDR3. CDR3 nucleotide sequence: TGCGCCAGCAGCTTGGTTGGCCCTCAGGCCCCCATCTCTGGAAACACCATATATTTT. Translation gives CASSLVGPQAPISGNTIYF.

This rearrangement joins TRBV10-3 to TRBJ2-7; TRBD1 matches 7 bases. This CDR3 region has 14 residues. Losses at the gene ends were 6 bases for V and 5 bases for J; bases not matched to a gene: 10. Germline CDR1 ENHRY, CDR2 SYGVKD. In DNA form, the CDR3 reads TGTGCCATCAGAGGGGAACAGGGGATGGACGAGCAGTACTTC. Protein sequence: CAIRGEQGMDEQYF.

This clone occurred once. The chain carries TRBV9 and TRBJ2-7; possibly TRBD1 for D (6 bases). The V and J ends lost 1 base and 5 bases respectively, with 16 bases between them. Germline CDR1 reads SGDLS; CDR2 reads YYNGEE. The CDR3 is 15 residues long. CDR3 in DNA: TGTGCCAGCAGCGTAACCCCCCAGGGGATCCACGAGCAGTACTTC. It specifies CASSVTPQGIHEQYF.

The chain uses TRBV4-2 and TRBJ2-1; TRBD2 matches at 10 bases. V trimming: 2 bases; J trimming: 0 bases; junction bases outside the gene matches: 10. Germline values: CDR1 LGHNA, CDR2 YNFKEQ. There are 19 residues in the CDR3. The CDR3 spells CASSQRWASGGTSYNEQFF. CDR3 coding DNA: TGTGCCAGCAGCCAAAGGTGGGCTAGCGGGGGTACCTCCTACAATGAGCAGTTCTTC.

The CDR3 reads CASSQDLAGGPDTQYF. CDR3 nucleotide sequence: TGCGCCAGCAGCCAAGATCTAGCGGGGGGACCAGATACGCAGTATTTT. This chain uses TRBV4-3 with TRBJ2-3; TRBD2 matches at 11 bases. Unmatched junction bases numbered 3, after V lost 0 bases and J lost 4 bases. Looked up from germline, CDR1 is LGHNA and CDR2 is YSLEER. This CDR3 comprises 16 residues.

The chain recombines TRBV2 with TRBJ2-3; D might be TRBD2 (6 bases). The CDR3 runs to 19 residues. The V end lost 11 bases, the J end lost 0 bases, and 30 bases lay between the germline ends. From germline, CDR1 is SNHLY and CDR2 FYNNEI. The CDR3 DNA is TGTGCCCCCCCGCTGCGCCCCCCCGCGGTGGGGACTAGCACAGATACGCAGTATTTT. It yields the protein CAPPLRPPAVGTSTDTQYF.

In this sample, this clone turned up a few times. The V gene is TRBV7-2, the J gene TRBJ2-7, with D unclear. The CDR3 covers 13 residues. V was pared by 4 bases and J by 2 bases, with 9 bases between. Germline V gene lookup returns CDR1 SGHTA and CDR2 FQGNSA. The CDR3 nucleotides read TGTGCCAGCAGCTCCCTCGGAGCCTACGAGCAGTACTTC. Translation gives CASSSLGAYEQYF.